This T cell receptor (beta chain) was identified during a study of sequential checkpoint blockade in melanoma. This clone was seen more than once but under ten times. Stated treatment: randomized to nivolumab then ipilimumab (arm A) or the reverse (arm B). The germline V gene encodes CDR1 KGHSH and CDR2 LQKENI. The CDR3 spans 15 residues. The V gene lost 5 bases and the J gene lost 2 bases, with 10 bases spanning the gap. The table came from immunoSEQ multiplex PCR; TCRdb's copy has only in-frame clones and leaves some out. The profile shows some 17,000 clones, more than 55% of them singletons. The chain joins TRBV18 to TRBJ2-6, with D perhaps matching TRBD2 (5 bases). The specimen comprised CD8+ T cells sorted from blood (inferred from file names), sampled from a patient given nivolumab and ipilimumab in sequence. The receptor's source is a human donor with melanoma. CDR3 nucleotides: TGTGCCAGCTCAACCGGAGGACCTGGGGCCAACGTCCTGACTTTC. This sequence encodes CASSTGGPGANVLTF.